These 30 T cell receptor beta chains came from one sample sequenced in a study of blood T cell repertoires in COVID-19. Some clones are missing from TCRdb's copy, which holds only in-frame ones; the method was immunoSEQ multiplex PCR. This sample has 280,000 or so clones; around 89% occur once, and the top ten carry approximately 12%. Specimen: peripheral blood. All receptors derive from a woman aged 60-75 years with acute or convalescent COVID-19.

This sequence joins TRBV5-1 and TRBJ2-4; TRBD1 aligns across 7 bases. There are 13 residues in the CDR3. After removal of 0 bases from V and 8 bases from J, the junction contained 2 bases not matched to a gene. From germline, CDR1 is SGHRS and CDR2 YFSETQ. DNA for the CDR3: TGCGCCAGCAGCTTGGGACAGGGTGACATTCAGTACTTC. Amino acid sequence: CASSLGQGDIQYF.

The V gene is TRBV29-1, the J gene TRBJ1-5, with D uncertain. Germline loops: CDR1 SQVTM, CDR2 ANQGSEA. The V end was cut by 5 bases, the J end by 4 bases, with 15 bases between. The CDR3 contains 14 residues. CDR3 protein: CSVYRLNRNQPQHF. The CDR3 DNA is TGCAGCGTTTACCGACTCAATCGGAATCAGCCCCAGCATTTT.

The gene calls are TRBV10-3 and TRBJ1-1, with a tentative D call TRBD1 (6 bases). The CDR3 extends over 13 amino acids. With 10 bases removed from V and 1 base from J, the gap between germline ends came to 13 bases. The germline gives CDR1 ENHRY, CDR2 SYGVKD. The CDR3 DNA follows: TGTGCCACCACAACAGGGACGAACACTGAAGCTTTCTTT. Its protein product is CATTTGTNTEAFF.

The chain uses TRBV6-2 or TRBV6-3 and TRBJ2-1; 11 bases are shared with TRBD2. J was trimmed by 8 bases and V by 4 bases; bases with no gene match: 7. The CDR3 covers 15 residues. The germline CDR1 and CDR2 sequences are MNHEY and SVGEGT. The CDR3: CASSSNSGRVYEQFF. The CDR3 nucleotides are TGTGCCAGCAGTTCCAATAGCGGGAGGGTGTATGAGCAGTTCTTC.

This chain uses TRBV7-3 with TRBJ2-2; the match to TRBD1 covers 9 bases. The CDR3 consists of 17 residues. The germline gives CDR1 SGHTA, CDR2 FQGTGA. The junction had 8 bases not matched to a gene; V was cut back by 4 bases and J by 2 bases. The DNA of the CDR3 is TGTGCCAGCAGCTCAGGGCGGGACAGGGTAAACACCGGGGAGCTGTTTTTT. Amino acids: CASSSGRDRVNTGELFF.

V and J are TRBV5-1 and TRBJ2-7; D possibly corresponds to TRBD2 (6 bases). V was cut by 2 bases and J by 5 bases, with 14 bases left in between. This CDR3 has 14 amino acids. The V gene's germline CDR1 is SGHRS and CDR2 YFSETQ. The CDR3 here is CASSFGRGVNEQYF. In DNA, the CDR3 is TGCGCCAGCAGCTTTGGGCGGGGAGTCAACGAGCAGTACTTC.

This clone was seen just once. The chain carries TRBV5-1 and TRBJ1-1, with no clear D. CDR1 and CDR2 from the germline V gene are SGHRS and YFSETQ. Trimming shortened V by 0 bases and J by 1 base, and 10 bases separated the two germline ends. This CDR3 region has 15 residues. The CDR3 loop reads CASSLGGVGNTEAFF. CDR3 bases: TGCGCCAGCAGCTTGGGGGGAGTCGGGAACACTGAAGCTTTCTTT.

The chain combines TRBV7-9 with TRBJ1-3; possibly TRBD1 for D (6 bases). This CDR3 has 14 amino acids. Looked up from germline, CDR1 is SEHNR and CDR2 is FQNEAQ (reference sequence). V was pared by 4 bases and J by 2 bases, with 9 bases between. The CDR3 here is CASSSRTAGNTIYF. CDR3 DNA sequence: TGTGCCAGCAGCTCAAGGACAGCTGGAAACACCATATATTTT.

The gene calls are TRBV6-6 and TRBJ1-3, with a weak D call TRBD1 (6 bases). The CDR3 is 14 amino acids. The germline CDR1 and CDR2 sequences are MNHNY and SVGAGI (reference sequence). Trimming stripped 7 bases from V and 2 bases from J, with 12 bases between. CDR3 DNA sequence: TGTGCCAGCACCACGGGGGGCGCTGGAAACACCATATATTTT. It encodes CASTTGGAGNTIYF.

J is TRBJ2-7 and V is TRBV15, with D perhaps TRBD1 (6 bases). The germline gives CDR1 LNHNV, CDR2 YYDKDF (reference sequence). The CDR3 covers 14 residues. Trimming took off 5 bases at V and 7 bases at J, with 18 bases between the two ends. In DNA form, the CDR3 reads TGTGCCACCAGCCGAGCCGGCGGGCAGGGGGAGCAGTACTTC. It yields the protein CATSRAGGQGEQYF.

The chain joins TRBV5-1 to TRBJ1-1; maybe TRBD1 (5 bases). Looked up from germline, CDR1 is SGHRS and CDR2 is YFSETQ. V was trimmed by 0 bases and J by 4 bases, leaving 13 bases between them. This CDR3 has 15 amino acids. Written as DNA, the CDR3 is TGCGCCAGCAGCTTGGCATTGCAGGGCCCCACTGAAGCTTTCTTT. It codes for CASSLALQGPTEAFF. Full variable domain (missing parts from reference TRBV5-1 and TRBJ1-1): KAGVTQTPRYLIKTRGQQVTLSCSPISGHRSVSWYQQTPGQGLQFLFEYFSETQRNKGNFPGRFSGRQFSNSRSEMNVSTLELGDSALYLCASSLALQGPTEAFFGQGTRLTVV.

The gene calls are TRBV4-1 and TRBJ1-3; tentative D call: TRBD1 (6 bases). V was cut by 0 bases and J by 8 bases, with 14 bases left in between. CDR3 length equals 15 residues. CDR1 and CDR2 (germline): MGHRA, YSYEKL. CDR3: CASSQDRGAEYTIYF. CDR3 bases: TGCGCCAGCAGCCAAGATCGGGGGGCGGAATACACCATATATTTT.

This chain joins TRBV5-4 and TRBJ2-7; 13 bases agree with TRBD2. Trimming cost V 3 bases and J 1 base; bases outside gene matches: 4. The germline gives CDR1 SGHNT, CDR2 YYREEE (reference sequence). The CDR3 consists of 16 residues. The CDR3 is CASSWSTSGGSYEQYF. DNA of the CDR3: TGTGCCAGCAGCTGGTCGACTAGCGGGGGGTCCTACGAGCAGTACTTC.

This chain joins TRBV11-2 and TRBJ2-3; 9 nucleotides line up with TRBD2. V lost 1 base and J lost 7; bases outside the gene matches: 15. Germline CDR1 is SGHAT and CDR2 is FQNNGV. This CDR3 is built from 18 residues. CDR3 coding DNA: TGTGCCAGCAGCTTAGGTCTTGTCGGGCGGGGGGGCGGATATACGCAGTATTTT. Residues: CASSLGLVGRGGGYTQYF.

For the CDR3, the DNA is TGTGCCAGCAGCTTAAGGGGACTGAGCGGGGGGGTCAATGAGCAGTTCTTC. As protein: CASSLRGLSGGVNEQFF. The gene calls are TRBV11-3 and TRBJ2-1; 10 bases fit TRBD2. Trimming cost V 2 bases and J 6 bases; bases outside gene matches: 10. The CDR3 runs 17 residues. Germline V CDR1 and CDR2: SGHNT, YENEEA.

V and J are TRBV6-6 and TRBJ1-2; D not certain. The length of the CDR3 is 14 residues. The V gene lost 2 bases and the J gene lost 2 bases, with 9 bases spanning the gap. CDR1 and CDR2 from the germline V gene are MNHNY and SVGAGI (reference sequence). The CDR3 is CASSYASENYGYTF. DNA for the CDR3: TGTGCCAGCAGTTACGCCTCCGAGAACTATGGCTACACCTTC.

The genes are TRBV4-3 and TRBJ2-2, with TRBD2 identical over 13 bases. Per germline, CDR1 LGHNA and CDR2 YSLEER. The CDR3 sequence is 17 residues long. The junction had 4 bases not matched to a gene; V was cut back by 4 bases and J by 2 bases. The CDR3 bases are TGCGCCAGCAGCCCAGGACTAGCGGGGGCCAACACCGGGGAGCTGTTTTTT. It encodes CASSPGLAGANTGELFF.

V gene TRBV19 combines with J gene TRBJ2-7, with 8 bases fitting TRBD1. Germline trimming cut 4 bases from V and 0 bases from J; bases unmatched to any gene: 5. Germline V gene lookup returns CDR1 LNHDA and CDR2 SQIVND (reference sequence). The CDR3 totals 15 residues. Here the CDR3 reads CASSTPGQVSYEQYF. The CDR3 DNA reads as TGTGCCAGTAGTACCCCGGGACAGGTCTCCTACGAGCAGTACTTC.

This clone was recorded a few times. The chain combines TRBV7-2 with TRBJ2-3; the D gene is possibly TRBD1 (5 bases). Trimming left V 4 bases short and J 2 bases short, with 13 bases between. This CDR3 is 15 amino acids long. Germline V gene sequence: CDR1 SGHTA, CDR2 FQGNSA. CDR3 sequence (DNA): TGTGCCAGCAGCTATTCAGCGACAGACACAGATACGCAGTATTTT. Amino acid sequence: CASSYSATDTDTQYF. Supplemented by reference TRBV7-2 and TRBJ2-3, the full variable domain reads GAGVSQSPSNKVTEKGKDVELRCDPISGHTALYWYRQSLGQGLEFLIYFQGNSAPDKSGLPSDRFSAERTGGSVSTLTIQRTQQEDSAVYLCASSYSATDTDTQYFGPGTRLTVL.

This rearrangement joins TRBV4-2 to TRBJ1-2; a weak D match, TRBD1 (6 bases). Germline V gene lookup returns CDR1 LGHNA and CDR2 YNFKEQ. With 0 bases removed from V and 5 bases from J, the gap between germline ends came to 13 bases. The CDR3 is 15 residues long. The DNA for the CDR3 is TGTGCCAGCAGCCAAGAGGTCGACAGGCGGTATGGCTACACCTTC. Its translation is CASSQEVDRRYGYTF.

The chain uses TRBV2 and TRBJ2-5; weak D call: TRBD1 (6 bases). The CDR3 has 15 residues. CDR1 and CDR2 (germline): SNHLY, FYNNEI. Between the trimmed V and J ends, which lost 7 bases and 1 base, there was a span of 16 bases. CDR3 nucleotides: TGTGCCAGCACTTCAAAGGGGGTGCTCCAAGAGACCCAGTACTTC. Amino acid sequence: CASTSKGVLQETQYF.

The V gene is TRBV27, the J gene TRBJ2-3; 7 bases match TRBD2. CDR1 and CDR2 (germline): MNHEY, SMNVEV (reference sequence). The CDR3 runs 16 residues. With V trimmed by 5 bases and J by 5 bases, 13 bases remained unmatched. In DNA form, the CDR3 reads TGTGCCAGCAGTCCCATTTGGCGGGAGAGGGGAGATACGCAGTATTTT. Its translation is CASSPIWRERGDTQYF.

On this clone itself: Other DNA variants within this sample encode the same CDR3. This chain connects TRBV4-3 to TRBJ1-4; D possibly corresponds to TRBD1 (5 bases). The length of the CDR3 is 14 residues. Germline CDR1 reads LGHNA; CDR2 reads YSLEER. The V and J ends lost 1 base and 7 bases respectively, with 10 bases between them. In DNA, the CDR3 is TGCGCCAGCAGCCAAGGCCAGGGCGGTGAAAAACTGTTTTTT. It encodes CASSQGQGGEKLFF.

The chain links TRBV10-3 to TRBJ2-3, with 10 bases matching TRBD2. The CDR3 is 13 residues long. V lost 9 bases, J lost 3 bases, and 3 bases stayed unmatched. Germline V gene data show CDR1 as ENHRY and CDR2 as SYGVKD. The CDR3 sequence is CAIAGGKTDTQYF. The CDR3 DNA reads TGTGCCATAGCGGGGGGGAAGACAGATACGCAGTATTTT.

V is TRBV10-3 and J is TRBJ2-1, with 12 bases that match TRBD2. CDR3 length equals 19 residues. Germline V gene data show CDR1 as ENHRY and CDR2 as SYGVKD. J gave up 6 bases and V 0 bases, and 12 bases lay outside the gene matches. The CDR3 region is CAISESLAGGPGGSNEQFF. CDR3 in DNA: TGTGCCATCAGTGAGTCCCTAGCGGGAGGGCCCGGGGGGAGCAATGAGCAGTTCTTC.

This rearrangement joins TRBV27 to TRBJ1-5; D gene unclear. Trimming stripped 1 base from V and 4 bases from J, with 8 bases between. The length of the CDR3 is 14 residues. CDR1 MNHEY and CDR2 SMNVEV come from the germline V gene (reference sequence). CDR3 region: CASSLLRGNQPQHF. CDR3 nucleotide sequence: TGTGCCAGCAGTTTATTACGGGGAAATCAGCCCCAGCATTTT.

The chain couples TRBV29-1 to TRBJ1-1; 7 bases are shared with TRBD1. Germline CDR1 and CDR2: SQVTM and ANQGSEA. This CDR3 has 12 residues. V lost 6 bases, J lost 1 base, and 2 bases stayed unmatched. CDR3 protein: CSVQGTNTEAFF. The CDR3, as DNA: TGCAGCGTACAGGGGACGAACACTGAAGCTTTCTTT.

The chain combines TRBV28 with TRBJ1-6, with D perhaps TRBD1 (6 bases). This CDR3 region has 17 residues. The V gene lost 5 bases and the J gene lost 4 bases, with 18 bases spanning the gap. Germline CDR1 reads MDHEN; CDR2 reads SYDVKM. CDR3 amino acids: CASSPHIGQPYNSPLHF. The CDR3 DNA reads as TGTGCCAGCAGTCCACACATCGGACAGCCTTATAATTCACCCCTCCACTTT.

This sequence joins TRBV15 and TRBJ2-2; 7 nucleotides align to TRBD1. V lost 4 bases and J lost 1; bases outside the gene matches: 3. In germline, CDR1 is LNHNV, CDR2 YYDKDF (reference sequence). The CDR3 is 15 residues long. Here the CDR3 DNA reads TGTGCCACCAGCAACAGGGGAGAGAACACCGGGGAGCTGTTTTTT. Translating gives CATSNRGENTGELFF.

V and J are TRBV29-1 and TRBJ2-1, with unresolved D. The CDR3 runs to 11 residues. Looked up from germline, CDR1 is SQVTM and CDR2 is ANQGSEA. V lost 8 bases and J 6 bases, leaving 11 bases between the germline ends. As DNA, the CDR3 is TGCAGCCATGGGCCGCGCAATGAGCAGTTCTTC. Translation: CSHGPRNEQFF.